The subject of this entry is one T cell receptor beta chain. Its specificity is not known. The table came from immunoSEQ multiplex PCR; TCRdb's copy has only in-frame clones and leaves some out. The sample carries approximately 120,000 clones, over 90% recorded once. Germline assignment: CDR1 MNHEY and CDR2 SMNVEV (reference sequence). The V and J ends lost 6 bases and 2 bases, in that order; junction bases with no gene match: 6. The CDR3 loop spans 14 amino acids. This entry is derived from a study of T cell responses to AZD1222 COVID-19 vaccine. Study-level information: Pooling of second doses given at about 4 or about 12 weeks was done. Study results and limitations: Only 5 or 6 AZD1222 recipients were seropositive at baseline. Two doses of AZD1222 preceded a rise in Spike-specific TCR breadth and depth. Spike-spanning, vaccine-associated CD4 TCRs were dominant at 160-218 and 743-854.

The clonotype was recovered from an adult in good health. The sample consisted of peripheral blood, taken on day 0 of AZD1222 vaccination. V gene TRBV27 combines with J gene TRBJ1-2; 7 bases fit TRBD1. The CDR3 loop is CASSIQGRNYGYTF. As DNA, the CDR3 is TGTGCCAGCAGCATACAGGGGAGGAACTATGGCTACACCTTC.